This TCR beta chain was captured in a study of CD4 T cells in relation to SARS-CoV-2 and coronaviruses. Study context: No peptide or an HIV-1 Nef peptide pool served as negative control.

V was trimmed by 0 bases and J by 8 bases, leaving 5 bases between them. Germline V gene sequence: CDR1 MRHNA, CDR2 SNTAGT. The CDR3 sequence is 13 residues long. The assay was immunoSEQ multiplex PCR, and TCRdb's table has in-frame clones only and misses some. The data contain about 19,000 clones, over 65% of them singletons. CD4+ T cells from unexposed donors were obtained before the COVID-19 pandemic (2011-2018). CD4+ T cells were isolated from the cells after about nine days of culture. This clone was observed a single time. What it binds is unknown. The receptor's source is a human donor in good health. Sequenced input: CD4+ T cells from PBMCs, cultured in vitro. The V gene is TRBV6-4, the J gene TRBJ1-6, with D unresolved. The CDR3 DNA follows: TGTGCCAGCAGTGACTCGATTTATTCACCCCTCCACTTT. Protein product: CASSDSIYSPLHF.